This T cell receptor beta chain was found in a study of blood T cell repertoires in COVID-19. Sequencing was performed with immunoSEQ multiplex PCR; in TCRdb, only in-frame clones are kept and a portion is missing. The sample lists about 130,000 clones; about nine tenths were seen once. The CDR3 has 15 residues. Germline V gene data show CDR1 as MNHEY and CDR2 as SVGAGI. V dropped 6 bases and J dropped 2; count of bases not matched to a gene: 8. Sequenced material: peripheral blood. The sequence was collected from a woman in her 70s with COVID-19, enrolled during active disease. The rearrangement links TRBV6-5 to TRBJ2-5, with 8 bases matching TRBD2. The CDR3 spells CASSLMRGVQETQYF. In DNA form, the CDR3 reads TGTGCCAGCAGCCTAATGCGGGGGGTTCAAGAGACCCAGTACTTC.